Here is one T cell receptor (beta chain) with its context. Its antigen is currently not known. Base quality data are lacking; no much larger clone is found one base away. Hyperthyroidism patients were newly diagnosed, with disease duration under 2 months, and aged 18 to 65 years. The study excluded patients with uncontrolled infections, other autoimmune diseases, pregnancy or lactation. Diagnoses were established on the basis of clinical symptoms, serum thyroxine and TRAb, thyroid ultrasound, and orbital computed tomography. Blood from progressor patients was drawn when they were first diagnosed with hyperthyroidism, before any ophthalmopathy symptoms appeared. PBMCs were isolated from more than 9 ml of fresh peripheral blood by Ficoll-Paque density gradient centrifugation. Progressor patients were initially diagnosed with Graves' hyperthyroidism and developed ophthalmopathy during follow-up. Trizol reagent was used to extract total RNA, and RNA quality was then checked on an Agilent 2100 Bioanalyzer.

The TCR beta CDR3 regions were amplified from the RNA transcripts. The TCR CDR3 was subjected to a first round of RT-PCR using the HTBI primer set and the Qiagen OneStep RT-PCR kit. Libraries were constructed in a second round of multiplex PCR, after which size selection and purification were carried out. Sequencing of the libraries was done on an Illumina HiSeq2000 using paired-end 100 bp reads. The original methods were these. SOAPnuke was used to process the raw data, removing reads that contained adapters or uncalled bases, had a mean Phred below 15, or lacked an exact match to the constant primer or identifier. COPE v1.2.5 was used to merge the high-quality paired reads, and each unique nucleotide sequence was defined as a clonotype. Clonotypes were aligned to IMGT TRBV, TRBD and TRBJ reference segments using MiTCR v1.1. The analysis was restricted to V-J combinations with a frequency above 0.0001, which together covered about 99% of the repertoires. The TCS score was defined as the ratio of F50 (clonal expansion) to E x V (chaos), calculated using BLOSUM62-based TCRdist between CDR3 peptides within each V-J. Welch's t-statistics and random forest reduced around 520 V-J features to 13, which were used in a naive Bayes classifier (R e1071). Clones were called with MiXCR by TCRdb after fastp trimmed the public reads at Q25, and only in-frame beta chains were retained. Here each entry gathers all rows of one CDR3 protein and keeps the most common genes and DNA. TCRdb assigned the V and J calls; the authors' analysis was not used. The sample table holds about 290,000 distinct CDR3 sequences, of which roughly 15% were seen once. The ten most abundant clones make up about 8% of the sample.

V is trimmed back by 4 bases and J by 4 bases, and the junction contains 12 bases that no gene match accounts for. The germline V gene encodes CDR1 SGDLS and CDR2 YYNGEE. Its CDR3 holds 16 amino acids, cysteine through phenylalanine. Only the CDR3 portion is preserved as DNA: 48 bases, with reading frame beginning at the first base. This specimen comes from a study of T cells in Graves' hyperthyroidism and ophthalmopathy (dated by TCRdb to between 2018 and 2020). Notes on the research overall: Peripheral blood was sampled at the time of initial diagnosis, prior to any treatment. A discovery cohort of around 98 patients, about 44 with Graves' ophthalmopathy and roughly 59 with stable Graves' hyperthyroidism, was used to find distinguishing TCR V-J signatures. Following sampling, methimazole starting at 30 mg daily was given to hyperthyroidism patients, and high-dose intravenous methylprednisolone was given to ophthalmopathy patients. The paper reports TCR Vbeta CDR3 sequencing of fewer than 150 peripheral blood samples: 43 ophthalmopathy, some 80 hyperthyroidism and approximately 17 progressor patients. Thyroid tissue and blood T-cell repertoires from over 5 Graves' hyperthyroidism patients were also compared in the study. Whether ophthalmopathy could be predicted prospectively was tested in an independent validation cohort made up of about 18 hyperthyroidism patients plus 17 patients who later progressed to ophthalmopathy. For training and testing, the 100 or so patients in the discovery cohort were randomly divided in a 7:3 ratio. General conclusions and limits of the study: A 13 V-J signature model separated ophthalmopathy from stable hyperthyroidism, with about 90% sensitivity and 81.08% specificity in cross-validation and 80%/75% in testing. Blood samples also contained most of the expanded thyroid clonotypes (frequency above 0.001), which suggests that blood repertoires may reflect thyroid immune responses. In validation, progression to ophthalmopathy was predicted by the model with 70% to 71% sensitivity and roughly 72% specificity, a median of 6.5 months before onset. Sample size was not statistically predetermined, and blinding of investigators to group allocation was not performed.

This clonotype originated in a woman aged 25 to 39 with Graves' hyperthyroidism that later progressed to Graves' ophthalmopathy. Specimen: blood. The rearrangement joined TRBV9 to TRBJ2-3; a stretch of 7 junction bases matches TRBD2. For the CDR3, the sequence is CASSSSGGSMSDTQYF. In nucleotide form, the sequence is TGTGCCAGCAGCTCCTCGGGCGGGAGTATGTCAGATACGCAGTATTTT.